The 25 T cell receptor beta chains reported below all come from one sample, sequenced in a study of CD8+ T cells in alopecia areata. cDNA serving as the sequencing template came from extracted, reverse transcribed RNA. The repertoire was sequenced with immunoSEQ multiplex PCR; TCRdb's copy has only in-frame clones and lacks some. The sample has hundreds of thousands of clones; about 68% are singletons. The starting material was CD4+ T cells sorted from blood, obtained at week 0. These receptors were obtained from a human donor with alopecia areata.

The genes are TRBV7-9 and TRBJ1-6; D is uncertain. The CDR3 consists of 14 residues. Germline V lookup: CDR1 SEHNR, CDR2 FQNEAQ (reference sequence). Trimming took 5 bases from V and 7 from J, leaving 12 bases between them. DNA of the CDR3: TGTGCCAGCAGCCCTTCATACAGCAATTCACCCCTCCACTTT. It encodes CASSPSYSNSPLHF.

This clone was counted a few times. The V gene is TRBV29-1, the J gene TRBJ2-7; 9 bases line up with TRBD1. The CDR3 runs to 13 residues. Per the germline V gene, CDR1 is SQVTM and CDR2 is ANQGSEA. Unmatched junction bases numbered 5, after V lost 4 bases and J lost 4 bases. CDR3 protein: CSVVGDRGYEQYF. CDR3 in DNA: TGCAGCGTTGTTGGAGACAGGGGGTACGAGCAGTACTTC.

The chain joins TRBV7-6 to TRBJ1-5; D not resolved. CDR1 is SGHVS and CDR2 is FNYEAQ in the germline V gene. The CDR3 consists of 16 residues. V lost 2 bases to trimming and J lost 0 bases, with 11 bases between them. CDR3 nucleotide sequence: TGTGCCAGCAGCTTAAAAGACGATTTTAGCAATCAGCCCCAGCATTTT. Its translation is CASSLKDDFSNQPQHF.

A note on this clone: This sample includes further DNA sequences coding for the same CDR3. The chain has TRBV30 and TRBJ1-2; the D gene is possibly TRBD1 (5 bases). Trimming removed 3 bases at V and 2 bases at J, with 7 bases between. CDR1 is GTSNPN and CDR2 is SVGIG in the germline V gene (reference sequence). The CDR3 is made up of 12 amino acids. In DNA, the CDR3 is TGTGCCTGGAGCCGGGACAACTATGGCTACACCTTC. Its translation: CAWSRDNYGYTF.

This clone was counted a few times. CDR3 nucleotide sequence: TGCGCCAGCAGCCACGACCCGGTGGGACACGAGCAGTTCTTC. Its protein product is CASSHDPVGHEQFF. V and J are TRBV4-1 and TRBJ2-1, with TRBD1 as a possible D gene (6 bases). CDR1 is MGHRA, CDR2 YSYEKL, per germline. V dropped 3 bases and J dropped 10 bases, with 16 bases sitting between them. The CDR3 sequence is 14 residues long.

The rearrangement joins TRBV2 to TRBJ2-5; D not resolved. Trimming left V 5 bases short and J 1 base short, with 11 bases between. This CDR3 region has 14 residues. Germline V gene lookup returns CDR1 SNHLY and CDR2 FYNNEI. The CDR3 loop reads CASSPWQPQETQYF. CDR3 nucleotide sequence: TGTGCCAGCAGTCCTTGGCAGCCCCAAGAGACCCAGTACTTC.

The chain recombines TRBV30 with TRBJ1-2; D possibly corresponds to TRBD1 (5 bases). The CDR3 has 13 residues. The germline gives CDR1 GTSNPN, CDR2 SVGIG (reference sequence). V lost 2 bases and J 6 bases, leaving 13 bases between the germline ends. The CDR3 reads CAWSRPLGDGYTF. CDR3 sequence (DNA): TGTGCCTGGAGTCGACCCTTGGGGGATGGCTACACCTTC.

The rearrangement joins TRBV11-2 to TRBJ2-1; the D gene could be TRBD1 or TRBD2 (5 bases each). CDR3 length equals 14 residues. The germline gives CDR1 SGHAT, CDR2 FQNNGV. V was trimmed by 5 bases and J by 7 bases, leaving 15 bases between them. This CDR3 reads CASSRISGRNEQFF. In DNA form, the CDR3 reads TGTGCCAGCAGCCGTATCTCGGGGCGAAATGAGCAGTTCTTC.

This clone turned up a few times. Here the CDR3 DNA reads TGTGCCAGCAGCCCACAGGGGGGCGATCAGCCCCAGCATTTT. Translated: CASSPQGGDQPQHF. The rearrangement links TRBV9 to TRBJ1-5; 8 bases are a match to TRBD1. CDR3 length: 14 residues. Trimming at V came to 4 bases and at J to 5 bases, leaving 5 bases not matched to a gene. The V gene's germline CDR1 is SGDLS and CDR2 YYNGEE.

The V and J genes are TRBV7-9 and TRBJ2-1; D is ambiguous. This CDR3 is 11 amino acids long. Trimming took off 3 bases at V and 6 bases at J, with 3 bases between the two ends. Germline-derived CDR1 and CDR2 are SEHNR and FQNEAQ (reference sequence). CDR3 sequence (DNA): TGTGCCAGCAGCTTGTCCAATGAGCAGTTCTTC. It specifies CASSLSNEQFF.

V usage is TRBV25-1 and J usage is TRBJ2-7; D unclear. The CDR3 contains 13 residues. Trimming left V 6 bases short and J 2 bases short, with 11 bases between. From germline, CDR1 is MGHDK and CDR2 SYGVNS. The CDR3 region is CASRQPVTYEQYF. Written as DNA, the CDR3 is TGTGCCAGCAGACAGCCTGTTACCTACGAGCAGTACTTC.

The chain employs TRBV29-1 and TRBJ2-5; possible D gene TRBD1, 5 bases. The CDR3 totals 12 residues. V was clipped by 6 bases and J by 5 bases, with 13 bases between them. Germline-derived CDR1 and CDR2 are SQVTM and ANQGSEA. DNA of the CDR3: TGCAGCGTAGCTATTCAGGGTGAGACCCAGTACTTC. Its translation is CSVAIQGETQYF.

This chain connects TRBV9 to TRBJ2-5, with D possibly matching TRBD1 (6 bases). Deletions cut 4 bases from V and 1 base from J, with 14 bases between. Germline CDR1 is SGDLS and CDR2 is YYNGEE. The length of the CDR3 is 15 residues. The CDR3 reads CASSPRQVAQETQYF. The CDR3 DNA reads TGTGCCAGCAGCCCTAGACAGGTAGCCCAAGAGACCCAGTACTTC.

In nucleotides, the CDR3 is TGTGCCAGCTCACCATCGTCTAATCGAATTTATGAGCAGTTCTTC. Protein: CASSPSSNRIYEQFF. The chain has TRBV18 and TRBJ2-1; D remains unclear. CDR3 size: 15 residues. Trimming stripped 2 bases from V and 8 bases from J, with 16 bases between. CDR1 and CDR2 (germline): KGHSH, LQKENI.

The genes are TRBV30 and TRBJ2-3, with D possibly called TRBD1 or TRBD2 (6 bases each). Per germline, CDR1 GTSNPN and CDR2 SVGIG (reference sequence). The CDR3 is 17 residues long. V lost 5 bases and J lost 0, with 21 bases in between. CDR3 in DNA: TGTGCCTGGGACAGGACTAAGCTTCGACCTAGCACAGATACGCAGTATTTT. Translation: CAWDRTKLRPSTDTQYF.

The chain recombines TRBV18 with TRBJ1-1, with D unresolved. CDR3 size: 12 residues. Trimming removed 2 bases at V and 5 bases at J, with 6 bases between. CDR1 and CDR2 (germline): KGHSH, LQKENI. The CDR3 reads CASSPSATEAFF. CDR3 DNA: TGTGCCAGCTCACCATCGGCGACTGAAGCTTTCTTT.

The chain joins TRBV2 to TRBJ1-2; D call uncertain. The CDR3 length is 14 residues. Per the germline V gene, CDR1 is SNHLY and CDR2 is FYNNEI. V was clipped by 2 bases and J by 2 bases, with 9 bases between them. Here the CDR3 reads CASSETTANYGYTF. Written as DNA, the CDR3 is TGTGCCAGCAGTGAAACTACAGCGAACTATGGCTACACCTTC.

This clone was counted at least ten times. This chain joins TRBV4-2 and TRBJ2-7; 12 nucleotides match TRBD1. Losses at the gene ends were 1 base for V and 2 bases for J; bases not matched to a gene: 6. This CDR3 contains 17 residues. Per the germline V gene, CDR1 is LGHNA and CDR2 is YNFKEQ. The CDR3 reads CASSQGRGQGATYEQYF. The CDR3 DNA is TGTGCCAGCAGCCAAGGGCGGGGACAGGGGGCCACCTACGAGCAGTACTTC.

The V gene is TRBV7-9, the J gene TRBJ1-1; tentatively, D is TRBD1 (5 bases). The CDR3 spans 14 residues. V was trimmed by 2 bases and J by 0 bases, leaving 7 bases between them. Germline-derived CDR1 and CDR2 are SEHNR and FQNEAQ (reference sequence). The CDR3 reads CASSLQGVNTEAFF. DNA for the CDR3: TGTGCCAGCAGCTTACAGGGAGTGAACACTGAAGCTTTCTTT. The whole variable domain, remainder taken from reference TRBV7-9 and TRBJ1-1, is DTGVSQNPRHKITKRGQNVTFRCDPISEHNRLYWYRQTLGQGPEFLTYFQNEAQLEKSRLLSDRFSAERPKGSFSTLEIQRTEQGDSAMYLCASSLQGVNTEAFFGQGTRLTVV.

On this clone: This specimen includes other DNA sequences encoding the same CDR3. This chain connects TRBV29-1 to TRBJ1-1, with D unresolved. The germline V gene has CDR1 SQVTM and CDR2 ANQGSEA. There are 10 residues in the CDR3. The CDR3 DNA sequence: TGCAGTGGAGGGAACACTGAAGCTTTCTTT. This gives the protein CSGGNTEAFF.

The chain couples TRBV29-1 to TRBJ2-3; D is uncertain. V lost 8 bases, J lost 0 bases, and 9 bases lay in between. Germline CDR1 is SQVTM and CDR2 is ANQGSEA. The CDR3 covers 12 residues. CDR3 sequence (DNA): TGCAGCCCCGGTAGTAGCACAGATACGCAGTATTTT. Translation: CSPGSSTDTQYF.

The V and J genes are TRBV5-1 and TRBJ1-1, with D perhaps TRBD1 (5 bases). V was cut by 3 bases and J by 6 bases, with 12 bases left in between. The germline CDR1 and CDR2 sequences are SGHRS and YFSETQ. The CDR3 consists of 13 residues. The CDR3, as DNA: TGCGCCAGCAGCTCGGACATTAGCGCTGAAGCTTTCTTT. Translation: CASSSDISAEAFF.

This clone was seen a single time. The CDR3 region has the DNA TGTGCCACCAGCAGACCTCCGGGGCGGGGGGGCTACAATGAGCAGTTCTTC. Its protein product is CATSRPPGRGGYNEQFF. This chain links TRBV15 with TRBJ2-1; 9 bases map to TRBD2. The CDR3 consists of 17 residues. J gave up 3 bases and V 2 bases, and 8 bases lay outside the gene matches. Germline V gene sequence: CDR1 LNHNV, CDR2 YYDKDF (reference sequence).

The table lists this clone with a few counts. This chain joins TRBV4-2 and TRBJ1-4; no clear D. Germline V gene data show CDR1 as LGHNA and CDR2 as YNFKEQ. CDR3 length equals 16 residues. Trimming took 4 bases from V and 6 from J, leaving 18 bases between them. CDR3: CASSRGRAGRDEKLFF. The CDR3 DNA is TGTGCCAGCAGCCGAGGCCGGGCAGGCCGGGATGAAAAACTGTTTTTT.

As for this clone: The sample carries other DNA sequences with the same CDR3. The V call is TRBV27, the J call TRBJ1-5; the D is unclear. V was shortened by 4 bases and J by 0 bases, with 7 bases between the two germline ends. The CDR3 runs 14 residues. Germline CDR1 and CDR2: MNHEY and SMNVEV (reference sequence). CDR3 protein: CASSSGYSNQPQHF. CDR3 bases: TGTGCCAGCAGTTCGGGCTATAGCAATCAGCCCCAGCATTTT.